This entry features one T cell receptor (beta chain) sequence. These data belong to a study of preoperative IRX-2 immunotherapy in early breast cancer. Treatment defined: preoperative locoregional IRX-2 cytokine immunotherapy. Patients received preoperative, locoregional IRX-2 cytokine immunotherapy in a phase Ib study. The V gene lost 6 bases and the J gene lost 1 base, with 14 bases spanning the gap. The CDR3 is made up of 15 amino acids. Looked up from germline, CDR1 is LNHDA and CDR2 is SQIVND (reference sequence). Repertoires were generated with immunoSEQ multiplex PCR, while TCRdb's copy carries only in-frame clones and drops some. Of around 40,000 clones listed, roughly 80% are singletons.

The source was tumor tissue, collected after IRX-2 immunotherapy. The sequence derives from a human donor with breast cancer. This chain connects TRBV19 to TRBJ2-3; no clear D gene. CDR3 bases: TGTGCCAGTAGGGGCTCAGCATATGGCACAGATACGCAGTATTTT. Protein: CASRGSAYGTDTQYF.